This T cell receptor beta chain came from a study of blood T cell repertoires in COVID-19 (dated by TCRdb to between 2020 and 2021). Broadly, across the study: Collaborator samples came from the United States, Italy and Spain and covered acute and convalescent phases of COVID-19. Deeply sampled blood TCRbeta repertoires from subjects exposed to, actively infected with, or recovered from COVID-19 were included in the dataset. A freely available public database, intended as a resource for researchers studying the immune response to SARS-CoV-2, is where the repertoires were released. The material from the prospective study consisted of cDNA or gDNA derived from T cells, B-cell-depleted T cells, or PBMCs. Where available, HLA class I and class II types were taken from metadata supplied by the sample provider and were not determined by assay-based typing. The samples were drawn from the first 160 participants of the ongoing ImmuneRACE study and from 1,254 subjects provided by 6 global collaborators. Sample metadata almost always included a de-identified subject ID, COVID-19 status, age in years and sex.

Taken from cysteine to phenylalanine, the CDR3 has 12 residues. The sequence is cut down to CDR3 DNA, 36 bases in frame from base 1. In the germline V gene, CDR1 corresponds to MDHEN and CDR2 to SYDVKM. Relative to germline, V is 4 bases shorter and J is 5 bases shorter, with 5 bases between their ends. As to this clone: What antigen it recognizes has not been identified. The record has no base qualities; no much larger clone is one base away.

Summary of the overall study and its limitations: The quantity of clinical and demographic metadata differed by source and by participant and was supplied without curation.

One collaborating source in Seattle enrolled patients while the patients were actively infected and followed the patients over time throughout the course of disease. Whole blood was collected in K2EDTA tubes by collaborating institutions according to the institutions' own protocols. For TCRbeta analysis, collaborator samples were shipped as frozen whole blood, as isolated PBMCs, or as DNA extracted from either sample type. TCRbeta CDR3 regions were amplified from genomic DNA using the immunoSEQ Assay, a bias-controlled multiplex PCR. In the authors' own workflow: Nucleated cell counts per sample were estimated from amplification of reference gene primers within the assay. To quantify the absolute abundance of each unique TCRbeta CDR3 rearrangement, sequence reads were collapsed and filtered. For each sample, productive Simpson clonality was calculated as the square root of Simpson's diversity index over productive rearrangements. The source is immuneACCESS, and TCRdb retained only in-frame sequences with V and J called. Part of the clones is not carried over; for the studies checked, unresolved V genes explain less than half of this, and the remainder is unexplained. The DNA was the basis for D and trimming; V, J and clone size are from that table. For this sample there are about 160,000 clones; more than 75% appear just once. Approximately 10% of the sample goes to the ten largest clones.

Recombination linked TRBV28 to TRBJ2-2, with no reliable assignment of the D segment. The source material was peripheral blood. This clonotype originated in a woman in her sixties or seventies with COVID-19, enrolled during active disease. The CDR3 here reads CASSSSTGELFF. Read as DNA, the sequence is TGTGCCAGCAGTTCGTCTACCGGGGAGCTGTTTTTT. The variable domain in full, with residues beyond the CDR3 obtained from the reference TRBV28 and TRBJ2-2 genes, is DVKVTQSSRYLVKRTGEKVFLECVQDMDHENMFWYRQDPGLGLRLIYFSYDVKMKEKGDIPEGYSVSREKKERFSLILESASTNQTSMYLCASSSSTGELFFGEGSRLTVL.